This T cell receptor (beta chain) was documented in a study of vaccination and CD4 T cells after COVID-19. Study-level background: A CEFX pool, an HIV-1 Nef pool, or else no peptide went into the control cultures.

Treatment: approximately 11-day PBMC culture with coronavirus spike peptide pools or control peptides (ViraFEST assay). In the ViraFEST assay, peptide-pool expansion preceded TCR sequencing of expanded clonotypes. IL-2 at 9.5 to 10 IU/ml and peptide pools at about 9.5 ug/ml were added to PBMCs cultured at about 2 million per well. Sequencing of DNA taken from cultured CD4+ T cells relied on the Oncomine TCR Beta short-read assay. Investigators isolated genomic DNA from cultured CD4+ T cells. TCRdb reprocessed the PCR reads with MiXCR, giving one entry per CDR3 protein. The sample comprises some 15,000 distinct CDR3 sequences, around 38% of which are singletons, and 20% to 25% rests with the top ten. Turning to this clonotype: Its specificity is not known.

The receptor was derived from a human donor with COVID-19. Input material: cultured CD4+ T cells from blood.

CDR3 coding DNA: TGTGCCAGTAGAGAGGGCGGCTACACCTTC. It yields the protein CASREGGYTF. This chain uses TRBV19 with TRBJ1-2; D is unresolved. Trimming pared 6 bases from V and 8 bases from J, leaving 7 bases between. CDR1 is LNHDA, CDR2 SQIVND, per germline (reference sequence). The CDR3 contains 10 residues.